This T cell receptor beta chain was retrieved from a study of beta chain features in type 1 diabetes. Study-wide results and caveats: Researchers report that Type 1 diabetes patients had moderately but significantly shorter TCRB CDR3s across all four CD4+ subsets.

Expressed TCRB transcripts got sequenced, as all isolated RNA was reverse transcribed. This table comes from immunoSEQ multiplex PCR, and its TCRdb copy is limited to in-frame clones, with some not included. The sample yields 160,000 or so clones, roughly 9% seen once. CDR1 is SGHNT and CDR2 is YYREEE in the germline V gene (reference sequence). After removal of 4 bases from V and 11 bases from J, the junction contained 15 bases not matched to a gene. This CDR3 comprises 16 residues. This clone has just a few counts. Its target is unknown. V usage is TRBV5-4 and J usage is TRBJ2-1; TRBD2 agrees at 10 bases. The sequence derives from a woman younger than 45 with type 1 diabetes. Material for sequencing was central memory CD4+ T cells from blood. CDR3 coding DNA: TGTGCCAGCAGCCATTGGGTGTCTAGCGGGAGTTATAAGCAGTTCTTC. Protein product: CASSHWVSSGSYKQFF.